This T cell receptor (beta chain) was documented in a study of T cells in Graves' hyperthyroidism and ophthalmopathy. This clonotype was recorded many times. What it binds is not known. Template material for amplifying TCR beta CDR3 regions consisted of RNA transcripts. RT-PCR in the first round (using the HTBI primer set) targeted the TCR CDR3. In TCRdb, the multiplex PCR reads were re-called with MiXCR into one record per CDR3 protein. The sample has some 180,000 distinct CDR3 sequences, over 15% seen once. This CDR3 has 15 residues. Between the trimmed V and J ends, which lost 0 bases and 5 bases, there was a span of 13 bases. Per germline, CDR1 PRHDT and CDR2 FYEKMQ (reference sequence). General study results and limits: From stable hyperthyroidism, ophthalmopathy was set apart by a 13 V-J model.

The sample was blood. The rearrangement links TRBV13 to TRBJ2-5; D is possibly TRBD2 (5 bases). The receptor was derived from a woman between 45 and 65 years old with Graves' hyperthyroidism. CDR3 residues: CASSLGTNTIETQYF. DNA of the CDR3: TGTGCCAGCAGCTTAGGGACTAATACCATCGAGACCCAGTACTTC.